This TCR beta chain was identified during a study of cytomegalovirus exposure and HLA in healthy donors. Study as a whole: Researchers previously reported finding roughly 120 million unique TCR beta sequences from roughly 200 million T cells.

The CDR3 totals 14 residues. V gave up 0 bases and J gave up 4 bases, with 6 bases separating them. Germline loops: CDR1 MNHNY, CDR2 SVGAGI (reference sequence). PCR used 60 Vbeta primers and 13 Jbeta primers. Sequencing was performed with immunoSEQ multiplex PCR; in TCRdb, only in-frame clones are kept and a portion is missing. The sample includes some 120,000 clones. This clonotype was obtained from a man in his forties or fifties in good health and CMV-seropositive. The material sequenced was PBMCs. V usage is TRBV6-6 and J usage is TRBJ2-2, with D perhaps matching TRBD2 (5 bases). DNA of the CDR3: TGTGCCAGCAGTTACTCGGACTTCACCGGGGAGCTGTTTTTT. Its protein product is CASSYSDFTGELFF.